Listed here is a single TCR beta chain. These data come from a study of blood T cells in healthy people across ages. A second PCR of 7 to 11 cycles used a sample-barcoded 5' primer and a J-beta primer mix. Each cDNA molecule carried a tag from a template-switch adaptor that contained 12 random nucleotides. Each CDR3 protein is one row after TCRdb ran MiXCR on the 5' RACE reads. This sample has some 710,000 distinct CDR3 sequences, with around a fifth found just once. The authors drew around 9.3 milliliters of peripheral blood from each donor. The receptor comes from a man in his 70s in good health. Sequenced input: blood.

CDR3 protein: CASSPKRGVWYNEQFF. DNA of the CDR3: TGTGCCAGCAGCCCCAAGCGGGGGGTGTGGTACAATGAGCAGTTCTTC. The V call is TRBV14, the J call TRBJ2-1, with TRBD2 matching over 9 bases. The junction had 8 bases not matched to a gene; V was cut back by 4 bases and J by 4 bases. In germline, CDR1 is SGHDN, CDR2 FVKESK. CDR3 size: 16 residues. Full variable domain (outside the CDR3, taken from reference TRBV14 and TRBJ2-1): EAGVTQFPSHSVIEKGQTVTLRCDPISGHDNLYWYRRVMGKEIKFLLHFVKESKQDESGMPNNRFLAERTGGTYSTLKVQPAELEDSGVYFCASSPKRGVWYNEQFFGPGTRLTVL.